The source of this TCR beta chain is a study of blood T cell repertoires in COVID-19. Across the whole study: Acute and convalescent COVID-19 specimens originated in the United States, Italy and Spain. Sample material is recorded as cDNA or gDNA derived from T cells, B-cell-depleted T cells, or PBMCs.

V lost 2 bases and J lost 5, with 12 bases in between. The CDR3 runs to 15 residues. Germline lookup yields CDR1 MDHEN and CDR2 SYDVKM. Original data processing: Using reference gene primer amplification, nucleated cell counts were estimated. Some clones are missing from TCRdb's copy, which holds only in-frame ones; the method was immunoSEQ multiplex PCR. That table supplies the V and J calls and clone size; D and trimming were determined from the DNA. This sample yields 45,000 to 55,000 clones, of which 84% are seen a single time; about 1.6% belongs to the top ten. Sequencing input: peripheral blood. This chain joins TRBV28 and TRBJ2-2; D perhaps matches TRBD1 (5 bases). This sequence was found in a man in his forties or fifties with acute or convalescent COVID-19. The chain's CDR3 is CASSLGAPRTGELFF. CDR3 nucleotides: TGTGCCAGCAGTTTAGGGGCCCCTCGGACCGGGGAGCTGTTTTTT.